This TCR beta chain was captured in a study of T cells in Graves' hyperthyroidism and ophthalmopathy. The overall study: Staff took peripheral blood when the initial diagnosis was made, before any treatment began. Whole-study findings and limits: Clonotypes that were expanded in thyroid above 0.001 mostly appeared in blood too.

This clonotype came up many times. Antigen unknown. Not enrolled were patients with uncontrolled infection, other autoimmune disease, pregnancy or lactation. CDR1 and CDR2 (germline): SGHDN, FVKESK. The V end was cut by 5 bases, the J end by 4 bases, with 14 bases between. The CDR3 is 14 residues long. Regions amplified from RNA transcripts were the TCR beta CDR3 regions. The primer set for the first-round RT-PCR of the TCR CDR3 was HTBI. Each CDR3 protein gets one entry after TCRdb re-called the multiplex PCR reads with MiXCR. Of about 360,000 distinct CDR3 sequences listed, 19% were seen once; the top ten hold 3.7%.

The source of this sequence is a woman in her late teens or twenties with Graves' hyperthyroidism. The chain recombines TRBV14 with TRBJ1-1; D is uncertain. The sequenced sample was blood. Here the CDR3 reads CASSKRWGGTEAFF. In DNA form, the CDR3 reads TGTGCCAGCAGCAAAAGGTGGGGAGGCACTGAAGCTTTCTTT.